This T cell receptor (beta chain) originates from a study of human T cells and chemical hapten exposure. Background on the study: Diphenylcyclopropenone was applied weekly to patients' scalps across the roughly 23-week study. The study enrolled mostly female patients with alopecia areata, totalis or universalis.

The V segment lost 5 bases and the J segment 5 bases; nucleotides outside the gene matches: 14. Germline CDR1 is SEHNR and CDR2 is FQNEAQ (reference sequence). This CDR3 has 16 residues. Time point reported: patch test 2, 6 weeks after DPC sensitization. The treatment was: therapeutic diphenylcyclopropenone sensitization with weekly scalp DPC. The library labeled individual cDNA molecules by adding unique molecular identifiers to them. MiXCR was run by TCRdb on the RACE reads, yielding one entry per CDR3 protein. The table lists hundreds of thousands of distinct CDR3 sequences, about 6.9% of them singletons.

The sequence was collected from a young woman with alopecia areata. Some clones in this sample may be carry-over from other donors' samples. The sample was whole blood, taken in connection with sensitization to the hapten diphenylcyclopropenone (DPC). V is TRBV7-9 and J is TRBJ2-5; 7 bases align to TRBD1. The CDR3 DNA reads as TGTGCCAGCAGCGTCGGGACAGATGGCGGGTTTGAGACCCAGTACTTC. It codes for CASSVGTDGGFETQYF.